This T cell receptor beta chain was retrieved from a study of regulatory T cells in long-lasting Graves disease. Study-level background: Recently diagnosed Graves' patients had received antithyroid drugs for under 3 months. The study's findings and limits: TRBV28 was favored in persistent disease, as were TRBJ1-2 and TRBJ2-5.

This clonotype appeared many times. The antigen is unknown. As to time point: newly diagnosed GD, antithyroid drugs for less than 3 months. RNA isolated from PBMCs was used to make the TCR library. For TCR beta, libraries came from iRepertoire HTBI primers and Arm-PCR of CDR3 regions. TCRdb reprocessed the multiplex PCR reads with MiXCR, giving one entry per CDR3 protein. The table includes some 370,000 distinct CDR3 sequences, approximately 12% detected once. CDR1 is MDHEN, CDR2 SYDVKM, per germline. This CDR3 is 12 amino acids long. The V end lost 6 bases, the J end lost 9 bases, and 11 bases lay between the germline ends. This sample was shared with a second study, whose subject was T cells in Graves' hyperthyroidism and ophthalmopathy. From that report: TCR CDR3 underwent first-round RT-PCR with the HTBI primer set. From stable hyperthyroidism, ophthalmopathy was separated by a 13 V-J model.

The sequencing used peripheral blood mononuclear cells (PBMCs), collected at new diagnosis, from a patient treated with antithyroid drugs. The genes are TRBV28 and TRBJ1-4, with D unclear. The sequence derives from a woman between 18 and 30 years old with Graves disease. Here the CDR3 DNA reads TGTGCCAGCAGAAACCAAGGCAAAAAACTGTTTTTT. Amino acid sequence: CASRNQGKKLFF.